This TCR beta chain was found in a study of neoadjuvant nivolumab and ipilimumab in lung cancer. Sequenced by immunoSEQ multiplex PCR; TCRdb stores in-frame clones only, minus some. This repertoire shows approximately 3,300 clones, about 90% found once; its top ten account for 0.88%. The V gene's germline CDR1 is SEHNR and CDR2 FQNEAQ (reference sequence). V was clipped by 4 bases and J by 1 base, with 7 bases between them. There are 13 residues in the CDR3. This sequence was found in an adult with non-small cell lung cancer. The V gene is TRBV7-9, the J gene TRBJ1-1; D not certain. Here the sequenced sample was tumor tissue, taken after neoadjuvant nivolumab, alone or with ipilimumab, at or shortly before surgery. The CDR3 reads CASSWDSNTEAFF. Written as DNA, the CDR3 is TGTGCCAGCAGCTGGGATTCGAACACTGAAGCTTTCTTT. Together with reference TRBV7-9 and TRBJ1-1, the CDR3 gives the full variable domain: DTGVSQNPRHKITKRGQNVTFRCDPISEHNRLYWYRQTLGQGPEFLTYFQNEAQLEKSRLLSDRFSAERPKGSFSTLEIQRTEQGDSAMYLCASSWDSNTEAFFGQGTRLTVV.